This T cell receptor beta chain stems from a study of shared clonotypes between healthy human individuals. Study overall: Those who served as donors were a couple of women and three men between the ages of 18 and 49. Study results and caveats: Incomplete sequencing of sorted subsets was indicated by rarefaction despite large depth.

This CDR3 spans 14 amino acids. V lost 5 bases to trimming and J lost 7 bases, with 18 bases between them. Germline V gene sequence: CDR1 SGHTA, CDR2 FQGNSA. As regards this clone: The antigen remains unidentified.

CD4+ cells were split into CD45RA+ naive and CD45RA-negative memory subsets. Replicate PCRs from sorted subsets contained 200 ng DNA, which is some 29,000 T cell genomes. The repertoire was sequenced with immunoSEQ multiplex PCR; TCRdb's copy has only in-frame clones and lacks some. The sample shows millions of clones, more than 90% of them seen only once. The chain carries TRBV7-2 and TRBJ2-7; the D call may be TRBD1 or TRBD2 (6 bases each). Sequenced: naive CD4+ T cells sorted from blood. The sample's subset: CD45RA+ positively selected. The TCR comes from a man younger than 35 in good health. CDR3 sequence (DNA): TGTGCCAGCAGCCCGTCCGGGGGCCGGAATGAGCAGTACTTC. Translating it yields CASSPSGGRNEQYF. The entire variable domain, with the rest obtained from reference TRBV7-2 and TRBJ2-7, is as follows: GAGVSQSPSNKVTEKGKDVELRCDPISGHTALYWYRQSLGQGLEFLIYFQGNSAPDKSGLPSDRFSAERTGGSVSTLTIQRTQQEDSAVYLCASSPSGGRNEQYFGPGTRLTVT.